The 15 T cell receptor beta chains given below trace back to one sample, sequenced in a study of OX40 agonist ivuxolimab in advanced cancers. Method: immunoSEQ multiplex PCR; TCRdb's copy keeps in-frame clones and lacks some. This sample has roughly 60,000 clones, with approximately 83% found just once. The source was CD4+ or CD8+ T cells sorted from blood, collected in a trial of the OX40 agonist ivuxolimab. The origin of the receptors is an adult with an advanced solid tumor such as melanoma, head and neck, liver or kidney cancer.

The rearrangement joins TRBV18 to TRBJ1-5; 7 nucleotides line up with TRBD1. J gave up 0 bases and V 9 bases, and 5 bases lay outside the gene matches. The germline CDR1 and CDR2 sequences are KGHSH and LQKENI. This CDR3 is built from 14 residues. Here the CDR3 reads CASSTGSSNQPQHF. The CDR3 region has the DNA TGTGCCAGTTCGACAGGGTCTAGCAATCAGCCCCAGCATTTT.

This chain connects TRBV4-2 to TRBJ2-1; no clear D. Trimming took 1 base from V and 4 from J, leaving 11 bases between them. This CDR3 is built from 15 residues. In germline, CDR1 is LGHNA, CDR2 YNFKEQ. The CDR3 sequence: CASSQAITLYNEQFF. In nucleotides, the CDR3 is TGTGCCAGCAGCCAAGCCATTACGCTGTACAATGAGCAGTTCTTC.

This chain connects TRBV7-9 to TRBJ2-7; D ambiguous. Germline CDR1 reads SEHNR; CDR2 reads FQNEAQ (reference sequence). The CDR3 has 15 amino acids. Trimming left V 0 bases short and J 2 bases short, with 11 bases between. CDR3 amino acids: CASSLAVSVPYEQYF. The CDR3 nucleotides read TGTGCCAGCAGCTTAGCTGTCAGCGTACCCTACGAGCAGTACTTC.

The CDR3 loop is CASSQRIGGEDEQYF. CDR3 DNA sequence: TGCGCCAGCAGCCAACGAATCGGGGGGGAAGACGAGCAGTACTTC. The J gene is TRBJ2-5, the V gene TRBV4-1; TRBD2 agrees at 8 bases. The J call may not be correct, given that the DNA end is closer to TRBJ2-7. This CDR3 has 15 residues. The germline CDR1 and CDR2 sequences are MGHRA and YSYEKL.

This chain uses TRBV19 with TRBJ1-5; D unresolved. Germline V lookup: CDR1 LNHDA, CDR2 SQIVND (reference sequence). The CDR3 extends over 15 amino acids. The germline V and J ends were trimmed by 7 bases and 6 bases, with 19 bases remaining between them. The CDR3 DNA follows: TGTGCCAGTAACGTCGGCGTTCAGGCGGCTCAGCCCCAGCATTTT. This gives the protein CASNVGVQAAQPQHF.

The CDR3 DNA follows: TGTGCCGGATACGGGTGGGGAAAGGTATCGAACACCGGGGAGCTGTTTTTT. Residues: CAGYGWGKVSNTGELFF. The rearrangement links TRBV27 to TRBJ2-2; D call uncertain. The CDR3 runs to 17 residues. CDR1 and CDR2 (germline): MNHEY, SMNVEV (reference sequence). V lost 11 bases and J 0 bases, leaving 22 bases between the germline ends.

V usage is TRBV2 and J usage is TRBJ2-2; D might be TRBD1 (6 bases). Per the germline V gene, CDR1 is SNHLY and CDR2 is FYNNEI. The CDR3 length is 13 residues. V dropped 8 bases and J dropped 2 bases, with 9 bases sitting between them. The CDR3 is CASSGHNTGELFF. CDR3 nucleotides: TGTGCCAGCTCGGGACATAACACCGGGGAGCTGTTTTTT.

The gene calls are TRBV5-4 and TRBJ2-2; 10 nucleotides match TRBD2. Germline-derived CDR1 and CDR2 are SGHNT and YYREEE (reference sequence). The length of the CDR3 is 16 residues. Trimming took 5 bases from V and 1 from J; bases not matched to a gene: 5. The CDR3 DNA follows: TGTGCCAGCAGAGAACTAGCGGGGCGGAACACCGGGGAGCTGTTTTTT. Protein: CASRELAGRNTGELFF.

This CDR3 reads CASSRPLTPYEQYF. The DNA of the CDR3 is TGTGCCAGTAGCAGACCCTTGACACCCTACGAGCAGTACTTC. The V and J genes are TRBV19 and TRBJ2-7; unclear D gene. The CDR3 has 14 residues. The ends were cut back, 6 bases at V and 2 bases at J, with 14 bases in the middle. Germline V gene sequence: CDR1 LNHDA, CDR2 SQIVND (reference sequence). The full variable domain, completed using reference TRBV19 and TRBJ2-7, is DGGITQSPKYLFRKEGQNVTLSCEQNLNHDAMYWYRQDPGQGLRLIYYSQIVNDFQKGDIAEGYSVSREKKESFPLTVTSAQKNPTAFYLCASSRPLTPYEQYFGPGTRLTVT.

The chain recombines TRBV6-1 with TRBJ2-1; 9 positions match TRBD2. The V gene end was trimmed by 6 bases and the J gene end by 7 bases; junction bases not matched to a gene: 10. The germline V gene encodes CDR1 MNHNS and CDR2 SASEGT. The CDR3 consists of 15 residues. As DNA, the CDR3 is TGTGCCAGCAGGGGAATGGCGGGGGGGAGGAATGAGCAGTTCTTC. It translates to CASRGMAGGRNEQFF.

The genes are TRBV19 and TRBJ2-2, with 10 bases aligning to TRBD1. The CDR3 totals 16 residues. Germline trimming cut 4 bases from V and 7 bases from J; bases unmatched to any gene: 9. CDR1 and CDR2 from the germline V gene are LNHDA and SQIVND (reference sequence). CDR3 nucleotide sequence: TGTGCCAGTAGTACTAAGACAGGGGGCTATCACGGGGAGCTGTTTTTT. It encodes CASSTKTGGYHGELFF. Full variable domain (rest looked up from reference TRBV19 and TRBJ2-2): DGGITQSPKYLFRKEGQNVTLSCEQNLNHDAMYWYRQDPGQGLRLIYYSQIVNDFQKGDIAEGYSVSREKKESFPLTVTSAQKNPTAFYLCASSTKTGGYHGELFFGEGSRLTVL.

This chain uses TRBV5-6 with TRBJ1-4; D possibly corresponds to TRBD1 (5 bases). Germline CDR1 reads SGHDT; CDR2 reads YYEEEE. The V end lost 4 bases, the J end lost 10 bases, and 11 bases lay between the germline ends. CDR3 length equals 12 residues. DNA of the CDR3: TGTGCCAGCAGCCCCCCCCAGGGAAAACTGTTTTTT. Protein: CASSPPQGKLFF.

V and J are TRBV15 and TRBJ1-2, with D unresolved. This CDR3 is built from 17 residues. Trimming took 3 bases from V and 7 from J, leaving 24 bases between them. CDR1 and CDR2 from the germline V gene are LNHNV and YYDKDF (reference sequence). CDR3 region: CATSRGIVTASKSGYTF. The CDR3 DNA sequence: TGTGCCACCAGCAGGGGTATAGTGACCGCCTCGAAATCTGGCTACACCTTC.

The CDR3 DNA reads TGTGCCAGCAGTTTGGCAGGGGTCATCAATCAGCCCCAGCATTTT. Translation: CASSLAGVINQPQHF. J is TRBJ1-5 and V is TRBV28; TRBD1 might be the D (6 bases). The CDR3 contains 15 residues. Trimming pared 3 bases from V and 3 bases from J, leaving 12 bases between. Germline V CDR1 and CDR2: MDHEN, SYDVKM.

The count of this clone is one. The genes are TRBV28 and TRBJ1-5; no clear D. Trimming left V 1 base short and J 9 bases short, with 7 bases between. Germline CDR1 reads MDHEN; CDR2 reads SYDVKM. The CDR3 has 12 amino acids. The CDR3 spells CASSLSKGPQHF. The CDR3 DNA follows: TGTGCCAGCAGTTTATCCAAGGGGCCCCAGCATTTT.